This is a list of T cell receptor beta chains from one sample in a study of cytotoxic CD8 clonotypes in ibrutinib-treated CLL. Here immunoSEQ multiplex PCR was the method, and the copy in TCRdb shows in-frame clones only, minus some. The sample lists more than 20,000 clones, 65% to 75% occurring once. The sequencing used PBMCs, collected before ibrutinib treatment. All receptors come from a human donor with chronic lymphocytic leukemia. The CDR3 runs from the conserved cysteine through the conserved F or W. The D gene is left open where the match is weak. Clone size is shown for a subset of rows, as once, few, many or a class of expanded clone.

>TRBJ2-7|14|TRBD1|TRBV27|NA
TGTGCCAGCAGTAGACAGGGCGTTATTTACGAGCAGTACTTC
CASSRQGVIYEQYF
>TRBJ1-6|14|NA|TRBV27|NA
TGTGCCAGCAGTTTAAGGGGGAATAATTCACCCCTCCACTTT
CASSLRGNNSPLHF
>TRBJ2-4|13|NA|TRBV28|few
TGTGCCAGCAGTTTTTCAGGGGAGTACATTCAGTACTTC
CASSFSGEYIQYF
>TRBJ2-7|15|NA|TRBV7-2|few
TGTGCCAGCAGCCTCCTACCGACAGAGTACTACGAGCAGTACTTC
CASSLLPTEYYEQYF
>TRBJ2-3|18|TRBD2|TRBV4-3|NA
TGCGCCAGCAGCCAAGATCACCCCTGGACTAGCGGGAGTGATACGCAGTATTTT
CASSQDHPWTSGSDTQYF
>TRBJ2-7|17|NA|TRBV6-1|NA
TGTGCCAGCAGTGAAGCTATCCTAGCCGCTCACCCCTACGAGCAGTACTTC
CASSEAILAAHPYEQYF
>TRBJ2-7|19|TRBD2|TRBV7-2|NA
TGTGCCAGCAGCCTAAGACCTGGACTAGCGGGAGGGCCATTAAACGAGCAGTACTTC
CASSLRPGLAGGPLNEQYF
>TRBJ1-4|16|NA|TRBV4-2|few
TGTGCCAGCAGCCCCCGGGTTCAGGGGAGGGATGAAAAACTGTTTTTT
CASSPRVQGRDEKLFF
>TRBJ2-2|13|NA|TRBV10-3|few
TGTGCCATCAGTGAGCAGGGCACCGGGGAGCTGTTTTTT
CAISEQGTGELFF
>TRBJ2-2|18|TRBD2|TRBV5-5|NA
TGTGCCAGCAGCTTGGTCAGGTTAGGGACTAGCTCCTCCGGGGAGCTGTTTTTT
CASSLVRLGTSSSGELFF
>TRBJ1-1|16|NA|TRBV28|few
TGTGCCAGCAGTCAAAGATGGTCCATGAGGAACACTGAAGCTTTCTTT
CASSQRWSMRNTEAFF
>TRBJ2-6|14|NA|TRBV6-6|NA
TGTGCCAGCAGAGCAGTCTCTGGGGCCAACGTCCTGACTTTC
CASRAVSGANVLTF
>TRBJ1-1|15|NA|TRBV19|NA
TGTGCCAGTAGCATATTTAACAGAGGGGGCACTGAAGCTTTCTTT
CASSIFNRGGTEAFF
>TRBJ1-2|17|NA|TRBV14|NA
TGTGCCAGCAGCCAAGATTTCGCCCCAAAGATTAACTATGGCTACACCTTC
CASSQDFAPKINYGYTF
>TRBJ2-1|18|TRBD2|TRBV4-2|NA
TGTGCCAGCAGCCAAGTCCCCTTACTAGCGGGAGGGTACAATGAGCAGTTCTTC
CASSQVPLLAGGYNEQFF
>TRBJ2-7|13|TRBD1|TRBV27|NA
TGTGCCAGCAGTTTATGGACAGGGCGGGAGCAGTACTTC
CASSLWTGREQYF